These 32 T cell receptor beta chains originate from one sample sequenced in a study of shared clonotypes between healthy human individuals. Some clones are missing from TCRdb's copy, which holds only in-frame ones; the method was immunoSEQ multiplex PCR. The table lists some 1,600,000 clones, around 98% of them singletons. Sequenced: naive CD4+ T cells sorted from blood. Described subset: CD45RA+ positively selected. The receptors here all came from a young man in good health.

The V gene is TRBV2, the J gene TRBJ2-7; 10 bases map to TRBD2. Germline V lookup: CDR1 SNHLY, CDR2 FYNNEI. This CDR3 is 15 amino acids long. With V trimmed by 3 bases and J by 7 bases, 9 bases remained unmatched. This CDR3 reads CASSELAGVVGEQYF. CDR3 bases: TGTGCCAGCAGTGAGCTAGCGGGAGTCGTGGGGGAGCAGTACTTC.

Note on this clone: The identical CDR3 is also encoded by other nucleotide sequences in the sample. The chain carries TRBV30 and TRBJ1-5; 7 positions match TRBD1. The CDR3 length is 13 residues. The V and J ends lost 1 base and 4 bases, in that order; junction bases with no gene match: 1. Germline values: CDR1 GTSNPN, CDR2 SVGIG (reference sequence). The CDR3 reads CAWSGQGNQPQHF. The CDR3 DNA reads TGTGCCTGGAGTGGACAGGGAAATCAGCCCCAGCATTTT.

The rearrangement links TRBV10-1 to TRBJ2-5, with D maybe TRBD1 (6 bases). CDR1 WNHNN and CDR2 SYGVQD come from the germline V gene (reference sequence). This CDR3 has 13 residues. The V and J ends lost 4 bases and 5 bases respectively, with 11 bases between them. The CDR3 protein is CASSGGQGETQYF. As DNA, the CDR3 is TGCGCCAGCAGTGGGGGGCAGGGGGAGACCCAGTACTTC.

This chain joins TRBV6-5 and TRBJ2-7, with a weak D call TRBD2 (7 bases). CDR1 is MNHEY and CDR2 is SVGAGI in the germline V gene. The CDR3 totals 14 residues. V was clipped by 10 bases and J by 2 bases, with 18 bases between them. CDR3 region: CATQGGGVPYEQYF. CDR3 coding DNA: TGTGCCACCCAGGGAGGGGGAGTGCCCTACGAGCAGTACTTC.

The rearrangement uses TRBV11-2 and TRBJ2-3, with D unclear. Trimming cost V 0 bases and J 2 bases, with 0 bases left between them. The CDR3 contains 12 residues. Germline CDR1 reads SGHAT; CDR2 reads FQNNGV. The chain's CDR3 is CASSLDTDTQYF. The CDR3, as DNA: TGTGCCAGCAGCTTAGACACAGATACGCAGTATTTT. Full variable domain (rest looked up from reference TRBV11-2 and TRBJ2-3): EAGVAQSPRYKIIEKRQSVAFWCNPISGHATLYWYQQILGQGPKLLIQFQNNGVVDDSQLPKDRFSAERLKGVDSTLKIQPAKLEDSAVYLCASSLDTDTQYFGPGTRLTVL.

The chain uses TRBV27 and TRBJ2-7; no clear D. Germline V gene lookup returns CDR1 MNHEY and CDR2 SMNVEV (reference sequence). The CDR3 contains 16 residues. Trimming shortened V by 2 bases and J by 2 bases, and 16 bases separated the two germline ends. The CDR3 DNA reads TGTGCCAGCAGTTTAAGGCCACCAAGTTCAGCCTACGAGCAGTACTTC. Translated, it gives CASSLRPPSSAYEQYF.

J is TRBJ1-1 and V is TRBV5-4, with D perhaps TRBD1 (5 bases). The V gene's germline CDR1 is SGHNT and CDR2 YYREEE (reference sequence). This CDR3 region has 15 residues. The V end lost 3 bases, the J end lost 3 bases, and 15 bases lay between the germline ends. The CDR3 loop is CASSWGLDRDTEAFF. The CDR3, as DNA: TGTGCCAGCAGCTGGGGCCTAGACCGGGACACTGAAGCTTTCTTT.

The chain couples TRBV7-9 to TRBJ1-5, with D maybe TRBD1 (6 bases). The germline gives CDR1 SEHNR, CDR2 FQNEAQ (reference sequence). The V end lost 0 bases, the J end lost 5 bases, and 8 bases lay between the germline ends. This CDR3 region has 14 residues. The CDR3 bases are TGTGCCAGCAGCTTAGCATCAGGGGATCAGCCCCAGCATTTT. It specifies CASSLASGDQPQHF. Complete variable domain (other parts from reference TRBV7-9 and TRBJ1-5): DTGVSQNPRHKITKRGQNVTFRCDPISEHNRLYWYRQTLGQGPEFLTYFQNEAQLEKSRLLSDRFSAERPKGSFSTLEIQRTEQGDSAMYLCASSLASGDQPQHFGDGTRLSIL.

The V call is TRBV11-2, the J call TRBJ1-2; D possibly corresponds to TRBD1 (6 bases). The CDR3 is 17 amino acids. V was pared by 5 bases and J by 0 bases, with 19 bases between. Germline CDR1 SGHAT, CDR2 FQNNGV. In nucleotides, the CDR3 is TGTGCCAGCAGCCCCGTCGGACAGTCAAAGGCTAACTATGGCTACACCTTC. It encodes CASSPVGQSKANYGYTF.

The rearrangement joins TRBV29-1 to TRBJ2-3; 8 nucleotides line up with TRBD1. The germline gives CDR1 SQVTM, CDR2 ANQGSEA. The V and J ends lost 5 bases and 6 bases, in that order; junction bases with no gene match: 10. The CDR3 has 14 residues. The CDR3, as DNA: TGCAGCGTTCTGCCAGGGGGCCGGGGGGATACGCAGTATTTT. Protein sequence: CSVLPGGRGDTQYF.

The CDR3 spells CASGQGDTEAFF. CDR3 coding DNA: TGTGCCTCGGGACAGGGGGACACTGAAGCTTTCTTT. This chain links TRBV30 with TRBJ1-1; 11 bases are shared with TRBD1. The V gene end was trimmed by 7 bases and the J gene end by 3 bases; junction bases not matched to a gene: 1. The length of the CDR3 is 12 residues. CDR1 and CDR2 (germline): GTSNPN, SVGIG (reference sequence).

The chain carries TRBV6-6 and TRBJ1-5, with D unresolved. V lost 2 bases and J lost 9, with 8 bases in between. The CDR3 length is 12 residues. Germline CDR1 MNHNY, CDR2 SVGAGI (reference sequence). CDR3 loop: CASSYPLGPQHF. The CDR3 nucleotides are TGTGCCAGCAGTTACCCCCTTGGGCCCCAGCATTTT.

The V and J genes are TRBV5-8 and TRBJ1-3, with a possible D match to TRBD1 (5 bases). This CDR3 is 16 amino acids long. Germline lookup yields CDR1 SGHTS and CDR2 YDEGEE. The V gene lost 0 bases and the J gene lost 2 bases, with 12 bases spanning the gap. The CDR3 nucleotides read TGTGCCAGCAGCTTGGGCGACAGAGAAGCTGGAAACACCATATATTTT. It is translated as CASSLGDREAGNTIYF.

This chain connects TRBV9 to TRBJ2-1; 8 nucleotides agree with TRBD2. CDR1 SGDLS and CDR2 YYNGEE come from the germline V gene. This CDR3 is 15 amino acids long. V dropped 2 bases and J dropped 4; count of bases not matched to a gene: 5. This CDR3 reads CASSVTSGEYNEQFF. For the CDR3, the DNA is TGTGCCAGCAGCGTCACTAGCGGAGAGTACAATGAGCAGTTCTTC.

The gene calls are TRBV14 and TRBJ2-7; 15 bases are a match to TRBD2. The V and J ends lost 0 bases and 4 bases, in that order; junction bases with no gene match: 4. The CDR3 totals 17 residues. The germline gives CDR1 SGHDN, CDR2 FVKESK. The CDR3 DNA is TGTGCCAGCAGCCAAGAACCCGGACTAGCGGGAGGGTACGAGCAGTACTTC. The encoded protein is CASSQEPGLAGGYEQYF.

The V gene is TRBV14, the J gene TRBJ1-2; possibly TRBD1 for D (6 bases). This CDR3 spans 14 amino acids. Germline values: CDR1 SGHDN, CDR2 FVKESK. V was pared by 0 bases and J by 5 bases, with 10 bases between. The CDR3 here is CASSQDGRGYGYTF. The CDR3 DNA reads TGTGCCAGCAGCCAAGATGGCAGGGGATATGGCTACACCTTC.

The chain couples TRBV7-9 to TRBJ2-3, with D possibly TRBD1 on 6 matching bases. The CDR3 is made up of 14 amino acids. CDR1 is SEHNR and CDR2 is FQNEAQ in the germline V gene (reference sequence). The V end lost 5 bases, the J end lost 1 base, and 10 bases lay between the germline ends. The CDR3 bases are TGTGCCAGCAGCCTAAGGACAGGCACAGATACGCAGTATTTT. This translates into CASSLRTGTDTQYF.

This sequence joins TRBV7-2 and TRBJ2-7; D gene unclear. The V and J ends lost 4 bases and 4 bases respectively, with 8 bases between them. The CDR3 is 12 residues long. CDR1 and CDR2 from the germline V gene are SGHTA and FQGNSA. The CDR3 coding sequence is TGTGCCAGCAGCTCGGCGGTTTACGAGCAGTACTTC. This gives the protein CASSSAVYEQYF.

The chain carries TRBV18 and TRBJ1-4; D might be TRBD1 (6 bases). Germline values: CDR1 KGHSH, CDR2 LQKENI. V dropped 5 bases and J dropped 4 bases, with 14 bases sitting between them. The CDR3 covers 15 residues. As DNA, the CDR3 is TGTGCCAGCTCATTGCGGGGGCTAGGTAATGAAAAACTGTTTTTT. It translates to CASSLRGLGNEKLFF.

The chain has TRBV5-1 and TRBJ2-2; D is possibly TRBD1 (6 bases). V was clipped by 3 bases and J by 7 bases, with 10 bases between them. This CDR3 is built from 13 residues. The germline V gene encodes CDR1 SGHRS and CDR2 YFSETQ. CDR3 loop: CASSSQGNGELFF. In DNA, the CDR3 is TGCGCCAGCAGCTCGCAGGGGAACGGGGAGCTGTTTTTT.

J is TRBJ2-6 and V is TRBV29-1; a possible D gene is TRBD1 (5 bases). The V end was cut by 6 bases, the J end by 1 base, with 10 bases between. Germline-derived CDR1 and CDR2 are SQVTM and ANQGSEA. The CDR3 is made up of 14 amino acids. The CDR3 sequence is CSVARESGANVLTF. In nucleotides, the CDR3 is TGCAGCGTGGCCAGGGAATCTGGGGCCAACGTCCTGACTTTC.

The chain recombines TRBV5-6 with TRBJ2-5; 10 bases fit TRBD2. Germline lookup yields CDR1 SGHDT and CDR2 YYEEEE. The V segment lost 2 bases and the J segment 3 bases; nucleotides outside the gene matches: 1. The CDR3 is made up of 14 amino acids. In nucleotides, the CDR3 is TGTGCCAGCAGCTTTCTAGCGGGAGAAGAGACCCAGTACTTC. This encodes CASSFLAGEETQYF.

A single count supports this clone. The rearrangement uses TRBV18 and TRBJ2-3, with 8 bases that match TRBD2. V dropped 2 bases and J dropped 4; count of bases not matched to a gene: 8. Per the germline V gene, CDR1 is KGHSH and CDR2 is LQKENI. The CDR3 spans 16 residues. The CDR3 bases are TGTGCCAGCTCACCATCAGACGGGAGGGCGGCAGATACGCAGTATTTT. This gives the protein CASSPSDGRAADTQYF.

Comments on this clone: Distinct nucleotide sequences in the sample also encode this CDR3. This sequence joins TRBV5-1 and TRBJ2-2; 7 bases align to TRBD1. The V gene end was trimmed by 0 bases and the J gene end by 2 bases; junction bases not matched to a gene: 1. The germline V gene has CDR1 SGHRS and CDR2 YFSETQ. The CDR3 is 15 amino acids. CDR3 amino acids: CASSLGTGNTGELFF. The DNA for the CDR3 is TGCGCCAGCAGCTTGGGGACAGGTAACACCGGGGAGCTGTTTTTT. The full variable domain, completed using reference TRBV5-1 and TRBJ2-2, is KAGVTQTPRYLIKTRGQQVTLSCSPISGHRSVSWYQQTPGQGLQFLFEYFSETQRNKGNFPGRFSGRQFSNSRSEMNVSTLELGDSALYLCASSLGTGNTGELFFGEGSRLTVL.

This chain uses TRBV5-4 with TRBJ2-5; perhaps TRBD1 as D (6 bases). V was clipped by 4 bases and J by 2 bases, with 12 bases between them. The length of the CDR3 is 14 residues. Germline V gene sequence: CDR1 SGHNT, CDR2 YYREEE (reference sequence). CDR3 loop: CASSLQGRQETQYF. Here the CDR3 DNA reads TGTGCCAGCAGCCTACAGGGAAGACAAGAGACCCAGTACTTC.

This clone was seen a single time. CDR3 nucleotides: TGCGCCAGCAGCTTGCCCAACACTGAAGCTTTCTTT. Amino acids: CASSLPNTEAFF. V and J are TRBV5-1 and TRBJ1-1, with D unresolved. V lost 1 base to trimming and J lost 2 bases, with 3 bases between them. Germline V gene data show CDR1 as SGHRS and CDR2 as YFSETQ. The CDR3 has 12 residues.

The CDR3 DNA reads as TGTGCCAGCGCGGGGGGAGTGAACACCGGGGAGCTGTTTTTT. It encodes CASAGGVNTGELFF. V is TRBV7-6 and J is TRBJ2-2; TRBD2 matches at 8 bases. V lost 8 bases, J lost 1 base, and 3 bases stayed unmatched. Germline V gene sequence: CDR1 SGHVS, CDR2 FNYEAQ. CDR3 length: 14 amino acids. Full variable domain (rest looked up from reference TRBV7-6 and TRBJ2-2): GAGVSQSPRYKVTKRGQDVALRCDPISGHVSLYWYRQALGQGPEFLTYFNYEAQQDKSGLPNDRFSAERPEGSISTLTIQRTEQRDSAMYRCASAGGVNTGELFFGEGSRLTVL.

V and J are TRBV18 and TRBJ2-5, with 7 bases fitting TRBD2. With 2 bases clipped from V and 8 bases from J, the junction kept 11 bases outside the gene matches. Germline lookup yields CDR1 KGHSH and CDR2 LQKENI. The CDR3 sequence is 15 residues long. DNA for the CDR3: TGTGCCAGCTCACCAGTCCGGGGGGACGGGGTAACCCAGTACTTC. This codes for CASSPVRGDGVTQYF.

The CDR3 nucleotides are TGTGCCAGCAGAACCACAGGGGGCGGAGAGACCCAGTACTTC. Translating gives CASRTTGGGETQYF. The chain employs TRBV28 and TRBJ2-5; TRBD1 aligns across 9 bases. The junction had 6 bases not matched to a gene; V was cut back by 6 bases and J by 4 bases. The CDR3 sequence is 14 residues long. Germline V CDR1 and CDR2: MDHEN, SYDVKM.

This sequence joins TRBV6-5 and TRBJ2-2; D is undetermined. This CDR3 comprises 13 residues. V gave up 5 bases and J gave up 8 bases, with 12 bases separating them. The germline V gene has CDR1 MNHEY and CDR2 SVGAGI. In DNA form, the CDR3 reads TGTGCCAGCAGTCTCAATCAAAAGGGGGAGCTGTTTTTT. This translates into CASSLNQKGELFF.

V usage is TRBV11-2 and J usage is TRBJ1-4; D call uncertain. Germline lookup yields CDR1 SGHAT and CDR2 FQNNGV. Trimming removed 5 bases at V and 7 bases at J, with 20 bases between. The CDR3 has 16 residues. CDR3 DNA sequence: TGTGCCAGCAGCATATATCCAGGAGTTTCTGCTGAAAAACTGTTTTTT. It encodes CASSIYPGVSAEKLFF.

This clone was found once. The V and J genes are TRBV7-9 and TRBJ1-3; D is unresolved. Per germline, CDR1 SEHNR and CDR2 FQNEAQ (reference sequence). There are 15 residues in the CDR3. Deletions cut 3 bases from V and 2 bases from J, with 11 bases between. The CDR3 spells CASSFRGGAGNTIYF. For the CDR3, the DNA is TGTGCCAGCAGCTTCCGGGGAGGCGCTGGAAACACCATATATTTT.